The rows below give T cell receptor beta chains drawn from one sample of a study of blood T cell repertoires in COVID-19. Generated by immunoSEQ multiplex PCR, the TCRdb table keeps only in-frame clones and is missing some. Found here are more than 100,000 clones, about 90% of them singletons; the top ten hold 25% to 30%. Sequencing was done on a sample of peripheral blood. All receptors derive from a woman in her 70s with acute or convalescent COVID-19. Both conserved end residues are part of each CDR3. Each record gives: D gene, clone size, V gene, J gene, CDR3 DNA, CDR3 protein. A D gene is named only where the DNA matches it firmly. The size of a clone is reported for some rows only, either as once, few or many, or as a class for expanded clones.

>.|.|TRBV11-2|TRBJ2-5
TGTGCCAGCAGCTTACGAGAAGAGACCCAGTACTTC
CASSLREETQYF
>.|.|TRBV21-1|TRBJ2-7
TGTGCCAGCAGCAAGACAGGGACCTCCTACGAGCAGTACTTC
CASSKTGTSYEQYF
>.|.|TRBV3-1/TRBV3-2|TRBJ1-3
TGTGCCAGCAGCCAAGAATTGGACAGAGCGTCCGGAAACACCATATATTTT
CASSQELDRASGNTIYF
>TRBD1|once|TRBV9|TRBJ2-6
TGTGCCAGCAGCGTATTGGGACAGGGTTACTCTGGGGCCAACGTCCTGACTTTC
CASSVLGQGYSGANVLTF
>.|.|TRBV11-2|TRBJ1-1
TGTGCCAGCAGCCCAGGCCAGGGATGGGCTGAAGCTTTCTTT
CASSPGQGWAEAFF
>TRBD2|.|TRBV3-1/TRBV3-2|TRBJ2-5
TGTGCCAGCAGCCAAGAAGGGACTAGCGGGGGCCCCCCCCAAGAGACCCAGTACTTC
CASSQEGTSGGPPQETQYF
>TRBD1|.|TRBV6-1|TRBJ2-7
TGTGCCAGCAGTGAATGGCCGGGACAGGGATACTACGAGCAGTACTTC
CASSEWPGQGYYEQYF
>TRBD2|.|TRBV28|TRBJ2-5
TGTGCCAGCAGTACTCTAGCGGGGGACGACCAAGAGACCCAGTACTTC
CASSTLAGDDQETQYF
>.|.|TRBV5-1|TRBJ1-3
TGCGCCAGCAGCCTAGACGGTAGCTCTGGAAACACCATATATTTT
CASSLDGSSGNTIYF
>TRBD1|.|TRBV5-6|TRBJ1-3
TGTGCCAGCAGCCTAGGACAGGGGTTTGGAAACACCATATATTTT
CASSLGQGFGNTIYF
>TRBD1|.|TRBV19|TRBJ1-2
TGTGCCAGTAGTCATATCGGGGCAGGGGGCGTCTACACCTTC
CASSHIGAGGVYTF
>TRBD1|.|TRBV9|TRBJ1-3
TGTGCCAGCAGCAAAGAGCAGGGGGTAATTGGAAACACCATATATTTT
CASSKEQGVIGNTIYF
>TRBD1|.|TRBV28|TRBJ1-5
TGTGCCAGCACTCCACAGGGGAGTAATCAGCCCCAGCATTTT
CASTPQGSNQPQHF
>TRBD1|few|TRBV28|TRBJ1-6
TGTGCCAGCTCGACAGGGTATAATTCACCCCTCCACTTT
CASSTGYNSPLHF
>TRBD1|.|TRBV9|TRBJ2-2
TGTGCCAGCAGCGTCACAGGGGGCGCGGGCACCGGGGAGCTGTTTTTT
CASSVTGGAGTGELFF
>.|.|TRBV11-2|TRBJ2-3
TGTGCCAGCACCCTTTCCCCCACAGATACGCAGTATTTT
CASTLSPTDTQYF
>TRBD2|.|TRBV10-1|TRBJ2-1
TGCGCCAGCAGTGCCGGGACTAGCCTTCATGTTGAGCAGTTCTTC
CASSAGTSLHVEQFF
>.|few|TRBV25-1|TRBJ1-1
TGTGCCAGCAGTGAGGCCCTCTCGGGCACTGAAGCTTTCTTT
CASSEALSGTEAFF
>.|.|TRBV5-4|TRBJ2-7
TGTGCCAGCAGCTTGTACAGCTCCTACGAGCAGTACTTC
CASSLYSSYEQYF
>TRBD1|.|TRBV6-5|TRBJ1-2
TGTGCCAGCAGGGGACAGGGCTTCTATGGCTACACCTTC
CASRGQGFYGYTF
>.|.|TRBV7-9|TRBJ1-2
TGTGCCAGCAGACCCCGGGGAGGTGGCTACACCTTC
CASRPRGGGYTF
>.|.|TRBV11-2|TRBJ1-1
TGTGCCAGCAGAACCGGGACACCGAACACTGAAGCTTTCTTT
CASRTGTPNTEAFF
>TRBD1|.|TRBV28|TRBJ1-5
TGTGCCAGCAGGAGTGACAGGGGAGGCAATCAGCCCCAGCATTTT
CASRSDRGGNQPQHF
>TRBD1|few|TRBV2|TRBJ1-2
TGTGCCAGCGGCCCGGGACAGAACTATGGCTACACCTTC
CASGPGQNYGYTF
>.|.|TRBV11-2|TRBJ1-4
TGTGCCAGCAGCCCGAACAGGGTGGGTGGTGAAAAACTGTTTTTT
CASSPNRVGGEKLFF
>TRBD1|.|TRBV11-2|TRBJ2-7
TGTGCCAGCAGCTTAGATATGAGACAGGGTGGGTCGAACGAGCAGTACTTC
CASSLDMRQGGSNEQYF
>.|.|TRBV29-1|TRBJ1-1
TGCAGCGTTGAAGTGGCCGGGGTGCTCACTGAAGCTTTCTTT
CSVEVAGVLTEAFF
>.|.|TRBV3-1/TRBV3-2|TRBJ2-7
TGTGCCAGCAGCCAAGGGTCTGCAGGCTCATCCTACGAGCAGTACTTC
CASSQGSAGSSYEQYF
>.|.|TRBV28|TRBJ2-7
TGTGCCAGCAGTTCGTACACAGGGACCTACGAGCAGTACTTC
CASSSYTGTYEQYF
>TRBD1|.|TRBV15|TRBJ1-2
TGTGCCACCAGCAGAGTGGGACAGGGCGTCTATGGCTACACCTTC
CATSRVGQGVYGYTF
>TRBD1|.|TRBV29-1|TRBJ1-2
TGCAGCGTTGTGGACGGGACAGGCTATGGCTACACCTTC
CSVVDGTGYGYTF
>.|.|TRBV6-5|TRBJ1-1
TGTGCCAGCAGGACGGGGGGGCCGGCCACTGAAGCTTTCTTT
CASRTGGPATEAFF
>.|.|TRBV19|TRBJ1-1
TGTGCCAGTAGTATCCCGGGTTACACTGAAGCTTTCTTT
CASSIPGYTEAFF
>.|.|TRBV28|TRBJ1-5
TGTGCCAGCAGGGTAACAGATCAGCCCCAGCATTTT
CASRVTDQPQHF
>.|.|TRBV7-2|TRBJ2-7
TGTGCCAGCAGTCTAGACGGGACTGGATTCCCCTACGAGCAGTACTTC
CASSLDGTGFPYEQYF